A single sample is the source of the 4 T cell receptor beta chains below, sequenced in a study of early T cells in non-severe SARS-CoV-2 infection. TCRdb itself ran the 5' RACE reads through MiXCR, one entry per CDR3 protein. The table records 40,000 to 45,000 distinct CDR3 sequences, 4.5% to 5% of them present only once. The sample consisted of whole blood. The receptors here all came from an adult who was a healthcare worker with PCR-confirmed SARS-CoV-2 infection or an uninfected control (not recorded which).

This clonotype was counted many times. The chain carries TRBV6-4 and TRBJ2-1; perhaps TRBD2 as D (6 bases). Germline assignment: CDR1 MRHNA and CDR2 SNTAGT. Trimming stripped 4 bases from V and 7 bases from J, with 11 bases between. The CDR3 has 13 residues. The CDR3, as DNA: TGTGCCAGCAGTGCATCGGGACTGAATGAGCAGTTCTTC. It is translated as CASSASGLNEQFF.

This clonotype came up many times. The chain joins TRBV28 to TRBJ1-4; 9 bases align to TRBD1. Germline CDR1 and CDR2: MDHEN and SYDVKM. The CDR3 length is 12 residues. V was clipped by 8 bases and J by 7 bases; unmatched bases: 2. The CDR3: CASGTGREKLFF. The CDR3 DNA follows: TGTGCCAGCGGGACAGGGCGTGAAAAACTGTTTTTT.

The DNA for the CDR3 is TGTGCCAGCAGCTTTGCCTATCCGAGCTCCTACAATGAGCAGTTCTTC. It encodes CASSFAYPSSYNEQFF. The gene calls are TRBV5-6 and TRBJ2-1; D call uncertain. The CDR3 runs to 16 residues. Germline V gene sequence: CDR1 SGHDT, CDR2 YYEEEE. V was pared by 2 bases and J by 0 bases, with 12 bases between.

The sample holds many counts of this clonotype. The rearrangement uses TRBV13 and TRBJ2-3, with D unresolved. The V and J ends lost 4 bases and 4 bases respectively, with 9 bases between them. CDR3 length: 13 amino acids. The germline V gene has CDR1 PRHDT and CDR2 FYEKMQ (reference sequence). The CDR3 protein is CASSSFSADTQYF. CDR3 nucleotides: TGTGCCAGCAGCTCCTTCTCCGCAGATACGCAGTATTTT.